A selection of T cell receptor beta chains follows, all from one sample in a study of cytomegalovirus exposure and HLA in healthy donors. The method was immunoSEQ multiplex PCR; TCRdb's version includes in-frame clones alone and lacks a portion of them. The sample carries more than 80,000 clones, about 70% recorded once. What was sequenced was PBMCs. The source is a boy younger than 18 in good health and CMV-seronegative. CDR3s leave out the opening cysteine and the closing phenylalanine or tryptophan.

V: TRBV2
J: TRBJ1-1
CDR3: ASSESQGATLNTEAF

V: TRBV7-2
J: TRBJ1-5
CDR3: ASSLKTGTQPQH

V: TRBV6-5
J: TRBJ1-5
CDR3: ASARDSINQPQH

V: TRBV6-1
J: TRBJ1-2
CDR3: ASSGRDRGGYT

V: TRBV7-2
J: TRBJ1-5
CDR3: ASSPDSRWVDQPQH

V: TRBV4-1
J: TRBJ2-1
CDR3: ASSQGPGHPYNEQF

V: TRBV18
J: TRBJ2-1
CDR3: ASSQLTFGVSSYNEQF

V: TRBV6-4
J: TRBJ2-2
CDR3: ASSDTGDTGELF

V: TRBV2
J: TRBJ2-3
CDR3: ASRAAATDTQY

V: TRBV27
J: TRBJ2-7
CDR3: ASSLPEFESYEQY

V: TRBV7-9
J: TRBJ2-1
CDR3: ASSPRQGPPNEQF

V: TRBV27
J: TRBJ2-7
CDR3: ASSLILGQGPYEQY

V: TRBV29-1
J: TRBJ2-1
CDR3: SVEGLAGRNEQF

V: TRBV6-1
J: TRBJ1-1
CDR3: ASSAQNTEAF

V: TRBV6-4
J: TRBJ2-1
CDR3: ASSARTGGNEQF

V: TRBV18
J: TRBJ1-1
CDR3: ASSPPGQEDTEAF

V: TRBV6-5
J: TRBJ1-1
CDR3: ASSIRQGDTEAF

V: TRBV7-2
J: TRBJ1-1
CDR3: ASSLVGTGGNTEAF

V: TRBV9
J: TRBJ2-2
CDR3: ASHGTGNTGELF

V: TRBV4-3
J: TRBJ1-2
CDR3: ASSQDDGTGPYGYT

V: TRBV27
J: TRBJ2-7
CDR3: ASSTRDAGEQY

V: TRBV5-1
J: TRBJ2-7
CDR3: ASSLRGLEQY

V: TRBV13
J: TRBJ2-7
CDR3: ASSLYLAYEQY